This entry lists 2 T cell receptor beta chains sequenced from one sample in a study of identical twins. TCRdb fed the 5' RACE reads into MiXCR, producing one record per CDR3 protein. The table shows roughly 490,000 distinct CDR3 sequences, with 14% occurring only once. This sample was also put to use in a study of yellow fever vaccine responses in identical twins.

The sequenced material came from CD4+ T cells sorted from blood. Receptor source: a woman aged 18 to 35 in good health.

V is TRBV20-1 and J is TRBJ2-4; 7 bases are a match to TRBD2. Trimming took 3 bases from V and 4 from J; bases not matched to a gene: 6. CDR3 length: 14 amino acids. The V gene's germline CDR1 is DFQATT and CDR2 SNEGSKA (reference sequence). CDR3 residues: CSASWQGLKNIQYF. The CDR3, as DNA: TGCAGTGCTAGTTGGCAGGGACTAAAAAACATTCAGTACTTC.

There are a few counts of this clonotype. V gene TRBV20-1 combines with J gene TRBJ2-7; 9 bases fit TRBD1. The junction had 7 bases not matched to a gene; V was cut back by 5 bases and J by 2 bases. Germline V gene lookup returns CDR1 DFQATT and CDR2 SNEGSKA (reference sequence). The CDR3 spans 14 residues. DNA of the CDR3: TGCAGTGCTTCTGGACAGGGGCTTACCTACGAGCAGTACTTC. Translating it yields CSASGQGLTYEQYF.